This T cell receptor (beta chain) derives from a study of cytomegalovirus exposure and HLA in healthy donors. Each donor was nominally healthy when sampled (though unrecorded immune exposures were likely). Both 60 Vbeta primers and 13 Jbeta primers went into the PCR. Only in-frame clones appear in the TCRdb table, and some are missing; sequencing was by immunoSEQ multiplex PCR. The sample includes around 50,000 clones, around 80% of them seen just once. This sequence originates from a man aged 30 to 45 in good health and CMV-seropositive. Sample: PBMCs.

DNA of the CDR3: TGTGCCAGCAGTTCGGGACAGGGGTTAACTGAAGCTTTCTTT. It is translated as CASSSGQGLTEAFF. The chain couples TRBV28 to TRBJ1-1; 10 bases line up with TRBD1. The V and J ends lost 4 bases and 5 bases, in that order; junction bases with no gene match: 4. Germline V lookup: CDR1 MDHEN, CDR2 SYDVKM. CDR3 size: 14 residues.